Given below is one TCR beta chain in context. The antigen it binds to is not known. Nothing much larger sits one base from this clone, and base qualities are not available. The collaborating institutions used their own protocols to collect whole blood in K2EDTA tubes. For TCRbeta analysis, collaborators shipped samples as frozen whole blood, isolated PBMCs, or DNA extracted from either of those sample types. The sample originates from a study of blood T cell repertoires in COVID-19 (dated by TCRdb to 2019 to 2021). Looking at the study overall: Samples from collaborators originated in the United States, Italy and Spain and spanned both the acute and convalescent phases of COVID-19. The prospective study material was composed of cDNA or gDNA derived from T cells, B-cell-depleted T cells, or PBMCs. Deeply sampled blood TCRbeta repertoires from subjects exposed to, actively infected with, or recovered from COVID-19 were included in the dataset. A freely available public database, intended as a resource for researchers studying the immune response to SARS-CoV-2, is where the repertoires were released. Samples were obtained from the ongoing ImmuneRACE study (first 160 participants) and from 1,254 subjects provided by 6 global collaborators. A de-identified subject ID, COVID-19 status, age in years and sex were almost always included in the sample metadata. Where available, HLA class I and class II types were taken from metadata supplied by the sample provider and were not determined by assay-based typing.

The V end gives up 0 bases and the J end 9 bases, leaving 4 bases in the junction not matched to a gene. The germline V gene sets CDR1 to SGDLS and CDR2 to YYNGEE. Inclusive of the bounding cysteine and phenylalanine, the CDR3 is 15 residues long. This entry keeps only the CDR3 DNA: 45 bases, framed from base 1. The immunoSEQ Assay, a bias-controlled multiplex PCR, was used to amplify TCRbeta CDR3 regions from genomic DNA. For the original study's pipeline: The number of nucleated cells in each sample was estimated by amplification of reference gene primers within the assay. Sequence reads were collapsed and filtered to measure the absolute abundance of every unique TCRbeta CDR3 rearrangement. For each sample, productive Simpson clonality was calculated as the square root of Simpson's diversity index over productive rearrangements. TCRdb limited this immuneACCESS table to in-frame rearrangements with V and J called. A share of clones is missing; checked studies link under half to unresolved V genes, and the rest is unexplained. That table gives V, J and clone size, and the DNA gave D and trimming. The sample table holds around 39,000 clones, of which approximately 86% were seen once. Roughly 5.1% of the sample rests with the top ten.

General findings and caveats noted by the study authors: The quantity of clinical and demographic metadata differed by source and by participant and was supplied without curation.

This clonotype was obtained from a man aged 40-50 years with active COVID-19. The rearranged segments are TRBV9 and TRBJ2-1, with 12 bases aligning to TRBD2. The specimen sequenced was peripheral blood. The bases read TGTGCCAGCAGCGTAGCTAGGACTAGCGGGACTGAGCAGTTCTTC. It translates to CASSVARTSGTEQFF.